The 17 T cell receptor beta chains presented below share a single source sample, sequenced in a study of glioma-infiltrating T cells after dendritic cell vaccination. Only in-frame clones appear in the TCRdb table, and some are missing; sequencing was by immunoSEQ multiplex PCR. The sample lists about 49,000 clones, around 86% occurring once. This material consisted of blood, taken before dendritic cell vaccination. These receptors came from a human donor with glioblastoma.

This chain joins TRBV19 and TRBJ1-1, with D possibly being TRBD1 (5 bases). Trimming cost V 5 bases and J 1 base, with 14 bases left between them. Germline lookup yields CDR1 LNHDA and CDR2 SQIVND (reference sequence). The CDR3 runs to 15 residues. The CDR3 is CASSPLGGWNTEAFF. In DNA form, the CDR3 reads TGTGCCAGTAGTCCCCTTGGGGGGTGGAACACTGAAGCTTTCTTT.

This clone occurred a few times. The chain employs TRBV28 and TRBJ2-7, with 7 bases matching TRBD1. Germline V gene lookup returns CDR1 MDHEN and CDR2 SYDVKM. This CDR3 region has 12 residues. J lost 5 bases, V lost 4 bases, and 2 bases had no gene match. CDR3 bases: TGTGCCAGCAGTTCAGGGGGACACGAGCAGTACTTC. It codes for CASSSGGHEQYF.

This chain links TRBV19 with TRBJ2-5; TRBD1 agrees at 9 bases. The germline V gene encodes CDR1 LNHDA and CDR2 SQIVND (reference sequence). Unmatched junction bases numbered 5, after V lost 6 bases and J lost 0 bases. The CDR3 loop spans 15 amino acids. CDR3 region: CASRGTGYHQETQYF. The CDR3, as DNA: TGTGCCAGTAGAGGGACAGGGTATCACCAAGAGACCCAGTACTTC. Full variable domain (outside the CDR3, taken from reference TRBV19 and TRBJ2-5): DGGITQSPKYLFRKEGQNVTLSCEQNLNHDAMYWYRQDPGQGLRLIYYSQIVNDFQKGDIAEGYSVSREKKESFPLTVTSAQKNPTAFYLCASRGTGYHQETQYFGPGTRLLVL.

This clone occurred a few times. The chain employs TRBV5-8 and TRBJ2-5; TRBD1 matches at 7 bases. This CDR3 is 14 amino acids long. Trimming at V came to 4 bases and at J to 9 bases, leaving 12 bases not matched to a gene. CDR1 is SGHTS and CDR2 is YDEGEE in the germline V gene. As DNA, the CDR3 is TGTGCCAGCAGCCGACAGGGTCCGGAGAGGTCCCAGTACTTC. It specifies CASSRQGPERSQYF.

V and J are TRBV9 and TRBJ1-2, with no clear D. Per germline, CDR1 SGDLS and CDR2 YYNGEE. V lost 6 bases and J lost 0, with 15 bases in between. CDR3 length: 15 residues. CDR3 bases: TGTGCCAGCACCCCAGTATCTCGTGCTAACTATGGCTACACCTTC. It codes for CASTPVSRANYGYTF.

The chain recombines TRBV7-2 with TRBJ1-1; possibly TRBD1 for D (5 bases). Germline V gene lookup returns CDR1 SGHTA and CDR2 FQGNSA. This CDR3 spans 15 amino acids. Trimming removed 0 bases at V and 4 bases at J, with 12 bases between. CDR3 nucleotides: TGTGCCAGCAGCTTAGCCTGGGGGGTGGGCACTGAAGCTTTCTTT. The encoded protein is CASSLAWGVGTEAFF.

V and J are TRBV29-1 and TRBJ2-7; tentative D call: TRBD2 (7 bases). There are 14 residues in the CDR3. Germline CDR1 is SQVTM and CDR2 is ANQGSEA. This CDR3 reads CRPMGAGDPYEQYF. CDR3 nucleotide sequence: TGCAGGCCCATGGGGGCGGGAGATCCCTACGAGCAGTACTTC.

This chain links TRBV4-1 with TRBJ2-5; the match to TRBD2 covers 10 bases. The CDR3 sequence is 20 residues long. J gave up 5 bases and V 1 base, and 19 bases lay outside the gene matches. Germline V CDR1 and CDR2: MGHRA, YSYEKL. The CDR3: CASSQGGMSGGAGVSETQYF. DNA for the CDR3: TGCGCCAGCAGCCAAGGGGGGATGAGCGGGGGGGCCGGGGTTTCGGAGACCCAGTACTTC.

The V call is TRBV28, the J call TRBJ2-7; 8 nucleotides agree with TRBD2. The J segment lost 2 bases and the V segment lost 7 bases, leaving 10 bases of the junction unmatched. The CDR3 is 15 residues long. Germline V gene sequence: CDR1 MDHEN, CDR2 SYDVKM. CDR3 nucleotide sequence: TGTGCCAGCACCCGAAGCGGGAGCGGACCCTACGAGCAGTACTTC. Translated: CASTRSGSGPYEQYF.

This chain uses TRBV19 with TRBJ2-5; TRBD2 matches 7 bases. This CDR3 comprises 13 residues. From germline, CDR1 is LNHDA and CDR2 SQIVND (reference sequence). The V gene end was trimmed by 6 bases and the J gene end by 5 bases; junction bases not matched to a gene: 6. CDR3 residues: CASRGRGRETQYF. In DNA, the CDR3 is TGTGCCAGTAGAGGGAGGGGCCGGGAGACCCAGTACTTC.

The chain links TRBV2 to TRBJ2-2; no definite D call. CDR3 length: 13 residues. V dropped 7 bases and J dropped 6 bases, with 12 bases sitting between them. Germline V CDR1 and CDR2: SNHLY, FYNNEI. The chain's CDR3 is CASTAYRPGELFF. CDR3 bases: TGTGCCAGCACCGCCTACCGTCCCGGGGAGCTGTTTTTT.

This chain joins TRBV5-1 and TRBJ2-2; 8 bases are shared with TRBD1. CDR3 size: 16 residues. V was pared by 6 bases and J by 2 bases, with 9 bases of the junction left unmatched. Germline lookup yields CDR1 SGHRS and CDR2 YFSETQ. CDR3 DNA: TGCGCCAGCATCAAGGACAGGGTCGAAAACACCGGGGAGCTGTTTTTT. It codes for CASIKDRVENTGELFF.

V gene TRBV18 combines with J gene TRBJ1-1; D might be TRBD1 (6 bases). The CDR3 consists of 12 residues. Trimming shortened V by 4 bases and J by 3 bases, and 6 bases separated the two germline ends. Germline CDR1 reads KGHSH; CDR2 reads LQKENI. The CDR3 region is CASSHRDTEAFF. The CDR3 bases are TGTGCCAGCTCACACAGGGACACTGAAGCTTTCTTT.

The rearrangement uses TRBV2 and TRBJ2-7, with 7 bases matching TRBD1. The CDR3 sequence is 15 residues long. The germline gives CDR1 SNHLY, CDR2 FYNNEI. The V gene end was trimmed by 6 bases and the J gene end by 0 bases; junction bases not matched to a gene: 8. This CDR3 reads CASRGQSWSSYEQYF. DNA for the CDR3: TGTGCCAGCAGGGGACAGTCGTGGAGCTCCTACGAGCAGTACTTC.

The gene calls are TRBV27 and TRBJ2-3, with D perhaps TRBD1 (5 bases). Looked up from germline, CDR1 is MNHEY and CDR2 is SMNVEV (reference sequence). Trimming took 6 bases from V and 2 from J, leaving 12 bases between them. The CDR3 is 14 residues long. The CDR3 DNA follows: TGTGCCAGCAGGGACATAGCCCTCACAGATACGCAGTATTTT. This gives the protein CASRDIALTDTQYF.

This chain joins TRBV5-6 and TRBJ1-5; D is unclear. V was shortened by 1 base and J by 5 bases, with 16 bases between the two germline ends. The germline V gene has CDR1 SGHDT and CDR2 YYEEEE. The CDR3 loop spans 16 amino acids. CDR3 loop: CASSLFRTLGDQPQHF. In DNA form, the CDR3 reads TGTGCCAGCAGCTTGTTTCGGACTCTCGGGGATCAGCCCCAGCATTTT. Combining the CDR3 with reference TRBV5-6 and TRBJ1-5 gives the whole variable domain DAGVTQSPTHLIKTRGQQVTLRCSPKSGHDTVSWYQQALGQGPQFIFQYYEEEERQRGNFPDRFSGHQFPNYSSELNVNALLLGDSALYLCASSLFRTLGDQPQHFGDGTRLSIL.

CDR3 DNA sequence: TGTGCCAGTAGTATAGGGCCGACCCAGTACTTC. As protein: CASSIGPTQYF. The chain has TRBV19 and TRBJ2-5; D not certain. CDR1 is LNHDA and CDR2 is SQIVND in the germline V gene (reference sequence). The ends were cut back, 1 base at V and 7 bases at J, with 4 bases in the middle. This CDR3 region has 11 residues.